This entry concerns a single TCR beta chain. The source of the sample is a study of control samples from healthy donors and cancer patients. The data were produced by immunoSEQ multiplex PCR, yet TCRdb's version contains in-frame clones alone and is incomplete. The data show roughly 180,000 clones, roughly 94% seen once. V was pared by 5 bases and J by 1 base, with 13 bases of the junction left unmatched. This CDR3 has 17 residues. Germline V CDR1 and CDR2: SGHAT, FQNNGV. The sequenced sample was blood. The rearrangement uses TRBV11-2 and TRBJ2-7; 8 positions match TRBD1. The source is a woman aged 18-30 years in good health. The CDR3 protein is CASSPAPGQAPSYEQYF. The CDR3 DNA follows: TGTGCCAGCAGCCCAGCGCCGGGACAGGCCCCGTCCTACGAGCAGTACTTC.